This T cell receptor beta chain is from a study of CD8 T cells in Susac syndrome. The sequenced target, TCR beta, came from blood CD8+ and CD4+ T cells. Stable or active relapsing-remitting multiple sclerosis, untreated and meeting revised McDonald criteria, defined the controls. FACS was used to enrich TEMRA cells, whereas the CD8+ and CD4+ T cells were obtained by negative isolation. J lost 8 bases, V lost 2 bases, and 7 bases had no gene match. This CDR3 has 14 amino acids. In germline, CDR1 is SGHNT, CDR2 YYREEE (reference sequence). The RNA, roughly 0.5 to 1 ug, was put through reverse transcription using random hexamers. TCRdb itself ran the immunoSEQ multiplex PCR reads through MiXCR, one entry per CDR3 protein. The top ten hold approximately 0.12% of the sample, which has over 350,000 distinct CDR3 sequences, approximately 85% seen once.

The receptor comes from a human donor with multiple sclerosis. This rearrangement joins TRBV5-4 to TRBJ2-1, with 7 bases identical to TRBD2. Sequencing was done on a sample of CD8+ T cells from PBMCs. CDR3 protein: CASSLSGEWDEQFF. CDR3 DNA sequence: TGTGCCAGCAGCTTAAGCGGGGAGTGGGATGAGCAGTTCTTC.